The entry below gives a single T cell receptor beta chain sequence along with its context. The antigen remains unidentified. The time point is: week 11, during vaccination. Vaccination comprised doses that each held 300 ug of mutant IDH1 20-mer peptide, plus topical imiquimod. This sample was included in a study of a mutant IDH1 vaccine in newly diagnosed glioma. Study-level information: Radiotherapy alone preceded vaccination by 4-6 weeks; alternatively, vaccination started with temozolomide cycles. Prior therapy was radiotherapy, temozolomide, or both; most received both.

Study observations and caveats: Pseudoprogression appears to have had no connection to changes in top peripheral T cell clonotypes.

Clones were read by immunoSEQ multiplex PCR, and TCRdb kept only the in-frame ones, dropping some. The sample contains roughly 48,000 clones, 91% of which appear only once. The input for sequencing was PBMCs, taken from a glioma patient whose treatment included an IDH1 peptide vaccine. This sequence was found in a man aged 50-59 years with glioma.

The CDR3 sequence is CASSSVGGAAEGGTEAFF. The CDR3 region has the DNA TGTGCCAGCAGTTCGGTTGGGGGCGCAGCTGAGGGTGGCACTGAAGCTTTCTTT. The chain employs TRBV5-6 and TRBJ1-1; perhaps TRBD1 as D (6 bases). CDR1 and CDR2 from the germline V gene are SGHDT and YYEEEE. V lost 5 bases, J lost 4 bases, and 27 bases lay in between. CDR3 length: 18 residues.